Listed below are T cell receptor beta chains from one sample, sequenced in a study of blood T cell repertoires in COVID-19. TCRdb's table, derived via immunoSEQ multiplex PCR, lists solely in-frame clones and lacks some. The data hold around 380,000 clones, with over 65% observed a single time. Sequenced material: peripheral blood. The origin of the receptors is a human donor with acute or convalescent COVID-19. The donor label of this sample is uncertain. Each CDR3 is given with its conserved first and last residue. A D gene is named only where the DNA matches it firmly. Clone size is not always given. Where it is, it says once, few, many or a class for expanded clones.

abundance	d_gene	len	v_gene	j_gene	CDR3aa	CDR3nt
few	TRBD1	14	TRBV6-1	TRBJ1-2	CASSEFGTDYGYTF	TGTGCCAGCAGTGAATTCGGGACAGACTATGGCTACACCTTC
-	TRBD1	13	TRBV5-6	TRBJ1-1	CASSSQGARVAFF	TGTGCCAGCAGCTCCCAGGGGGCGCGGGTAGCTTTCTTT
-	-	13	TRBV5-1	TRBJ1-1	CASMPGLNTEAFF	TGCGCCAGCATGCCGGGATTGAACACTGAAGCTTTCTTT
once	-	15	TRBV2	TRBJ2-3	CASSEGRRAPDTQYF	TGTGCCAGCAGTGAGGGTAGGCGGGCCCCAGATACGCAGTATTTT
-	-	13	TRBV6-5	TRBJ1-1	CASRGRPAVEAFF	TGTGCCAGCAGGGGGCGCCCGGCGGTTGAAGCTTTCTTT
-	-	14	TRBV7-9	TRBJ2-4	CASSLGGSLDIQYF	TGTGCCAGCAGCTTAGGCGGAAGTCTTGACATTCAGTACTTC
-	TRBD1	15	TRBV2	TRBJ2-5	CASSDQSTGKETQYF	TGTGCCAGCAGTGACCAATCGACAGGGAAAGAGACCCAGTACTTC
-	TRBD1	14	TRBV18	TRBJ1-1	CASSEYRGNTEAFF	TGTGCCAGCTCAGAGTACAGGGGAAACACTGAAGCTTTCTTT
-	-	13	TRBV3-1/TRBV3-2	TRBJ1-1	CASSLWSYTEAFF	TGTGCCAGCAGCCTGTGGAGTTACACTGAAGCTTTCTTT
-	-	12	TRBV3-1/TRBV3-2	TRBJ2-7	CASSQAGNEQYF	TGTGCCAGCAGCCAAGCAGGGAACGAGCAGTACTTC
-	-	14	TRBV30	TRBJ1-1	CAWNLGQINTEAFF	TGTGCCTGGAATCTGGGACAAATTAACACTGAAGCTTTCTTT
-	-	19	TRBV18	TRBJ2-6	CASSPFPGQVDSGANVLTF	TGTGCCAGCTCACCATTCCCGGGACAAGTCGACTCTGGGGCCAACGTCCTGACTTTC
once	-	15	TRBV6-5	TRBJ1-1	CASSPYPKRRLEAFF	TGTGCCAGCAGCCCCTACCCGAAGAGGAGGCTTGAAGCTTTCTTT
-	-	16	TRBV28	TRBJ1-5	CASSFQGLYSNQPQHF	TGTGCCAGCAGTTTTCAGGGACTCTATAGCAATCAGCCCCAGCATTTT
-	TRBD1	15	TRBV18	TRBJ2-2	CASSHRDRATGELFF	TGTGCCAGCTCGCACCGGGACAGAGCCACCGGGGAGCTGTTTTTT
-	TRBD1	13	TRBV11-3	TRBJ1-2	CASSFPGGVGYTF	TGTGCCAGCAGCTTCCCAGGGGGCGTAGGCTACACCTTC
-	-	14	TRBV18	TRBJ1-2	CASSPAEAGYGYTF	TGTGCCAGCTCACCAGCAGAGGCGGGTTATGGCTACACCTTC
-	TRBD1	13	TRBV30	TRBJ1-2	CAWSVQTGNRYTF	TGTGCCTGGAGTGTACAGACAGGGAATCGGTACACCTTC
-	-	15	TRBV19	TRBJ2-2	CATLSRIENTGELFF	TGTGCCACCTTAAGCCGTATCGAGAACACCGGGGAGCTGTTTTTT
few	TRBD2	16	TRBV2	TRBJ2-5	CASSGRLAGGLETQYF	TGTGCCAGCAGTGGACGACTAGCGGGAGGTTTGGAGACCCAGTACTTC
-	-	11	TRBV30	TRBJ2-2	CAWFGPGELFF	TGTGCCTGGTTTGGGCCCGGGGAGCTGTTTTTT
-	TRBD2	14	TRBV7-9	TRBJ2-5	CATRSGLHLGDQYF	TGTGCCACCCGGTCGGGACTACACCTAGGCGACCAGTACTTC
-	-	14	TRBV4-1	TRBJ1-2	CASSREGDLYGYTF	TGCGCCAGCAGCCGGGAGGGAGACCTCTATGGCTACACCTTC
-	TRBD1	14	TRBV2	TRBJ2-2	CASRGDSNTGELFF	TGTGCCAGCAGGGGGGACAGCAACACCGGGGAGCTGTTTTTT